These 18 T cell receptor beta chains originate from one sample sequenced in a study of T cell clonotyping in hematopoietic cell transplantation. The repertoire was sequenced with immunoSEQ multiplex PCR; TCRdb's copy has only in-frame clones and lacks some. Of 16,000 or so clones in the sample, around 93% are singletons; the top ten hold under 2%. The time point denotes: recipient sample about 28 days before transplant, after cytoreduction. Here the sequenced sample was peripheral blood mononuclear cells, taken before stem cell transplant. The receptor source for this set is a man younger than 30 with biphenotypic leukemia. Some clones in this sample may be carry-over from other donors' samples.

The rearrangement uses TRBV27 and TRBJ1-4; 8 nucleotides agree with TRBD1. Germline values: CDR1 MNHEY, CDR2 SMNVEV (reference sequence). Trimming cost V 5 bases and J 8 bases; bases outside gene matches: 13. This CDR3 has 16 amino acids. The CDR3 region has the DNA TGTGCCAGCAGTACCCACTACAGGGGGGTAGAAGAAAAACTGTTTTTT. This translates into CASSTHYRGVEEKLFF.

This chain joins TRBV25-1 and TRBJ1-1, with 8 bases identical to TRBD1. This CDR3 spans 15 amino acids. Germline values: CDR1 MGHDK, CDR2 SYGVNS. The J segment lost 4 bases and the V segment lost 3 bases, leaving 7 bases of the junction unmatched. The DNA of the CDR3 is TGTGCCAGCAGTGATCCGCAGGGGGCCGGCACTGAAGCTTTCTTT. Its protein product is CASSDPQGAGTEAFF.

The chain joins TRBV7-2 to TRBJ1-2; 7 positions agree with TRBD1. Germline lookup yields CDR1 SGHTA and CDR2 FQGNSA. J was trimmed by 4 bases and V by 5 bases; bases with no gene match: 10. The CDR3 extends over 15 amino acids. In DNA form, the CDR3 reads TGTGCCAGCAGCCCACTACAGGGGCACCTCTATGGCTACACCTTC. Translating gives CASSPLQGHLYGYTF. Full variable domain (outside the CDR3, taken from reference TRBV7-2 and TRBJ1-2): GAGVSQSPSNKVTEKGKDVELRCDPISGHTALYWYRQSLGQGLEFLIYFQGNSAPDKSGLPSDRFSAERTGGSVSTLTIQRTQQEDSAVYLCASSPLQGHLYGYTFGSGTRLTVV.

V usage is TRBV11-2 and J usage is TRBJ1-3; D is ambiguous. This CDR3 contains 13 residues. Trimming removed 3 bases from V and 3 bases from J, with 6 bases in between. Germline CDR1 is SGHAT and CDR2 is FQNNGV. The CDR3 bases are TGTGCCAGCAGCTTTGGTGGTGGAAACACCATATATTTT. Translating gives CASSFGGGNTIYF.

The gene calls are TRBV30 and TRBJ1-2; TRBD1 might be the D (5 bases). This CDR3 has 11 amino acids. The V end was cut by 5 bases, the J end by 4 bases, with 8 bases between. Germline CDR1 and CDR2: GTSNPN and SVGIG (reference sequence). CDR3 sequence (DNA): TGTGCCTGGGGTGGGGGCTATGGCTACACCTTC. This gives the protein CAWGGGYGYTF.

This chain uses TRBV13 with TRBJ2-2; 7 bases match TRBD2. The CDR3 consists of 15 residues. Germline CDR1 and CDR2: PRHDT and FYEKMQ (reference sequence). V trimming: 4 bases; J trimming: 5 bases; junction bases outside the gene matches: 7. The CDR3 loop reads CASSSGLDRTGELFF. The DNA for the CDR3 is TGTGCCAGCAGCTCCGGACTAGATCGAACCGGGGAGCTGTTTTTT.

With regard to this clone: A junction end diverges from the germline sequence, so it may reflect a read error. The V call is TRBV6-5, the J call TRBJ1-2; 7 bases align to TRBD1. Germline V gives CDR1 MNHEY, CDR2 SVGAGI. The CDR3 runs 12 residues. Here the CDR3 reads CASSYPGQSPDF. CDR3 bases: TGTGCCAGCAGTTACCCGGGACAGTCTCCCGACTTC.

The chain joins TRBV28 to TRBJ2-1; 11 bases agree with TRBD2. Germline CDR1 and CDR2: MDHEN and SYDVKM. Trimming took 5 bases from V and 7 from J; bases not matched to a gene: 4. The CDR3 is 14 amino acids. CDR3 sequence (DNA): TGTGCCAGCAGTGTAGCGGGGGGGCCGAATGAGCAGTTCTTC. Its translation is CASSVAGGPNEQFF.

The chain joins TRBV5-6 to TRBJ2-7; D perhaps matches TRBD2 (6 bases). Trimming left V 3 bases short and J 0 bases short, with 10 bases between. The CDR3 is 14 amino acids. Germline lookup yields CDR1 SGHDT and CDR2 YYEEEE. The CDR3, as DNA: TGTGCCAGCAGCTACCCGGGAGCCTCCTACGAGCAGTACTTC. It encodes CASSYPGASYEQYF.

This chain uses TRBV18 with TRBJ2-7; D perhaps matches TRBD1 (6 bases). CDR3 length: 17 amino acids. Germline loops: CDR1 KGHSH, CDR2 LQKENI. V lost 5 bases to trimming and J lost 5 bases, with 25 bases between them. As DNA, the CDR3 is TGTGCCAGCTCATCAAGACTCGGGATCCAGGGGACCAACGAGCAGTACTTC. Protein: CASSSRLGIQGTNEQYF.

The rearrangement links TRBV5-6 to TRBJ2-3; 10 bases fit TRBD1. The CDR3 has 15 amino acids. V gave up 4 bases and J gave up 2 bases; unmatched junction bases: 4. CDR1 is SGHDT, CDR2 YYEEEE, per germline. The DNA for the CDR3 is TGTGCCAGCAGCGGGGACAGGGGAAACACAGATACGCAGTATTTT. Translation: CASSGDRGNTDTQYF.

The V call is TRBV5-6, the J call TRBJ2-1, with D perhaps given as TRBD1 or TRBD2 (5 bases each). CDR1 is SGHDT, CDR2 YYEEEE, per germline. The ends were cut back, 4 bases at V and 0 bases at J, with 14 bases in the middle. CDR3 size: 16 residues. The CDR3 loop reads CASSPGWGSSYNEQFF. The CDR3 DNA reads TGTGCCAGCAGCCCGGGGTGGGGGAGCTCCTACAATGAGCAGTTCTTC.

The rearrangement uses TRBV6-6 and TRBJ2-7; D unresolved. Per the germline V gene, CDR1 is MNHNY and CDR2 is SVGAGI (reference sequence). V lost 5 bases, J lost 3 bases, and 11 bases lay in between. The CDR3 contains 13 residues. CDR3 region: CASSQPPDYEQYF. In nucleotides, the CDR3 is TGTGCCAGCAGTCAACCCCCCGACTACGAGCAGTACTTC.

The CDR3 DNA sequence: TGTGCCAGCAGCCGTACTAGTCATGGCTACACCTTC. Translation gives CASSRTSHGYTF. The V and J genes are TRBV5-6 and TRBJ1-2; D is undetermined. Germline values: CDR1 SGHDT, CDR2 YYEEEE. CDR3 length: 12 residues. The V end lost 4 bases, the J end lost 6 bases, and 10 bases lay between the germline ends.

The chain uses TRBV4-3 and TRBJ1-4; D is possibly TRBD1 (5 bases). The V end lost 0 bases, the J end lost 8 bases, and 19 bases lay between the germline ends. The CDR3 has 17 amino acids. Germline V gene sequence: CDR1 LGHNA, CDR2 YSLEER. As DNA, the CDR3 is TGCGCCAGCAGCCAAGATATGGTGCAGGGCAAAGGGGAAAAACTGTTTTTT. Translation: CASSQDMVQGKGEKLFF.

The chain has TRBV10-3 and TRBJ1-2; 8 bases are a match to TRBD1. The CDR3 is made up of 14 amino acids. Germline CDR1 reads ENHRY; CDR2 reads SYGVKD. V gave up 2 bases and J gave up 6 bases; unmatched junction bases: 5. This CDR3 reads CAISEIGQGHGYTF. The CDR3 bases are TGTGCCATCAGTGAGATCGGACAGGGCCATGGCTACACCTTC.

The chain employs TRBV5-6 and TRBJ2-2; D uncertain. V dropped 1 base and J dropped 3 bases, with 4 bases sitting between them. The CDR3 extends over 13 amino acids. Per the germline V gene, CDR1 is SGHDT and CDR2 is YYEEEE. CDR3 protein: CASSLIDTGELFF. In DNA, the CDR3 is TGTGCCAGCAGCTTGATAGACACCGGGGAGCTGTTTTTT.

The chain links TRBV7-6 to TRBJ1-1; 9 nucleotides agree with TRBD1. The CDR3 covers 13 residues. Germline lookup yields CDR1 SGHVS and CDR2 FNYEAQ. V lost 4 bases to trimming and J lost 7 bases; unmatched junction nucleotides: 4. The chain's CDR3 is CASSSRDRDEAFF. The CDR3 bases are TGTGCCAGCAGCTCCCGGGACAGGGATGAAGCTTTCTTT.